The following is a TCR beta chain sequence with its context. Seattle enrolled patients during active infection and tracked them longitudinally. This sample stems from a study of blood T cell repertoires in COVID-19. The CDR3 is 12 residues long. In germline, CDR1 is LNHNV, CDR2 YYDKDF (reference sequence). The ends were cut back, 5 bases at V and 11 bases at J, with 13 bases in the middle. Under the authors' procedure: Estimates of nucleated cell counts were drawn from the amplification of reference gene primers. Clones were sequenced by immunoSEQ multiplex PCR, and TCRdb holds only the in-frame ones, with some missing. From that table come the V and J calls and clone size; the DNA was used to work out D and trimming. The table has hundreds of thousands of clones, approximately 92% seen once; the top ten hold roughly 0.9%.

V gene TRBV15 combines with J gene TRBJ1-5; a possible D gene is TRBD1 (5 bases). This receptor was identified in a man aged 18 to 29 with COVID-19, enrolled during active disease. The sample comprised peripheral blood. CDR3 in amino acids: CATSPRWGAQHF. CDR3 nucleotides: TGTGCCACCAGCCCCCGGTGGGGGGCCCAGCATTTT. Filled out from reference TRBV15 and TRBJ1-5, the complete variable domain reads DAMVIQNPRYQVTQFGKPVTLSCSQTLNHNVMYWYQQKSSQAPKLLFHYYDKDFNNEADTPDNFQSRRPNTSFCFLDIRSPGLGDTAMYLCATSPRWGAQHFGDGTRLSIL.